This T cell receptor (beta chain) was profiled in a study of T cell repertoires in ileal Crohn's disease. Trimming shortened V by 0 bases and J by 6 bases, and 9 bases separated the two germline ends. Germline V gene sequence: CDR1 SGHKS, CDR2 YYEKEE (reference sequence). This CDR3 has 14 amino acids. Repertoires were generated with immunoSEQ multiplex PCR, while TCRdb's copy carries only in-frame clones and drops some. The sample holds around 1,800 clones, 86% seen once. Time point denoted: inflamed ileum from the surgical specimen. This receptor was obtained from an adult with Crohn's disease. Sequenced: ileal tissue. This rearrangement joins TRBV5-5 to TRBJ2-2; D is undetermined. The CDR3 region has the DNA TGTGCCAGCAGCTTGGTAACATCCCCCGGGGAGCTGTTTTTT. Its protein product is CASSLVTSPGELFF.